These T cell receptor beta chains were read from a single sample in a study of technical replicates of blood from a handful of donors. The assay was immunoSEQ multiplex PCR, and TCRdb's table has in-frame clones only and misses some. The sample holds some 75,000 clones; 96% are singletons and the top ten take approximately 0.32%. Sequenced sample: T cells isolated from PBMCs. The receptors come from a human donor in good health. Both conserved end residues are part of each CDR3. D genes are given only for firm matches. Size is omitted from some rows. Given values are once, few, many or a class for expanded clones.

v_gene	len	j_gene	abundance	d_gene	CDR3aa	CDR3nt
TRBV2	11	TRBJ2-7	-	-	CASREAGEQYF	TGTGCCAGCAGAGAGGCGGGCGAGCAGTACTTC
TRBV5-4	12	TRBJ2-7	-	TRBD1	CASSWDSYEQYF	TGTGCCAGCAGCTGGGACAGCTACGAGCAGTACTTC
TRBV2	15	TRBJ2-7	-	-	CASSEGDMTSYEQYF	TGTGCCAGCAGTGAGGGGGACATGACCTCCTACGAGCAGTACTTC
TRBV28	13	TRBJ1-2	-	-	CASSLQGVYGYTF	TGTGCCAGCAGTTTACAGGGTGTTTATGGCTACACCTTC
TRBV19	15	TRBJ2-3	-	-	CASHQWGGGTDTQYF	TGTGCCAGCCATCAATGGGGGGGCGGCACAGATACGCAGTATTTT
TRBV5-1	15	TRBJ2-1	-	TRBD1	CASSLAGDRVREQFF	TGCGCCAGCAGCTTGGCTGGGGACAGGGTAAGGGAGCAGTTCTTC
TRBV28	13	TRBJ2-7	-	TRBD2	CASRLAATYEQYF	TGTGCCAGCAGACTAGCGGCCACCTACGAGCAGTACTTC
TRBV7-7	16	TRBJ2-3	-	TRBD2	CASSRGTSGITDTQYF	TGTGCCAGCAGCCGAGGGACTAGCGGGATCACAGATACGCAGTATTTT
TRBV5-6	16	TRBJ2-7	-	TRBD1	CASSLSSVTGSGEQYF	TGTGCCAGCAGCTTGTCGTCCGTGACAGGGAGCGGCGAGCAGTACTTC
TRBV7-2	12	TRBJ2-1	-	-	CASSLVWSEQFF	TGTGCCAGCAGCTTAGTATGGAGTGAGCAGTTCTTC
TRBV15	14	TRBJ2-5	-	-	CATSRGHIKETQYF	TGTGCCACCAGCAGAGGACATATTAAAGAGACCCAGTACTTC
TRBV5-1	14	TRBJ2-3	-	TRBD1	CASSPGQSTDTQYF	TGCGCCAGCAGCCCGGGACAGAGCACAGATACGCAGTATTTT
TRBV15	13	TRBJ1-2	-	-	CATSRVGGGGYTF	TGTGCCACCAGCAGAGTAGGCGGTGGTGGCTACACCTTC
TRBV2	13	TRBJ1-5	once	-	CASSDRLNQPQHF	TGTGCCAGCAGTGACAGGTTAAATCAGCCCCAGCATTTT
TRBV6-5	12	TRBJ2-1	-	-	CASTNARSEQFF	TGTGCCAGCACCAACGCTAGGAGTGAGCAGTTCTTC
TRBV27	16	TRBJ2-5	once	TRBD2	CASSPGLAGVQETQYF	TGTGCCAGCAGTCCGGGACTAGCGGGAGTACAAGAGACCCAGTACTTC
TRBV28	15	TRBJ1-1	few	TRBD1	CASRSTGVLGTEAFF	TGTGCCAGCCGTTCGACAGGGGTGCTCGGCACTGAAGCTTTCTTT
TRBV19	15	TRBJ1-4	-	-	CASADLTGPNEKLFF	TGTGCCAGTGCCGATCTGACAGGACCCAATGAAAAACTGTTTTTT
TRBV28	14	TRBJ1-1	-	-	CASKEPGREVEAFF	TGTGCCAGCAAAGAGCCGGGCCGGGAGGTTGAAGCTTTCTTT
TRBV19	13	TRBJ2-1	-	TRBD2	CASSTSGSKEQFF	TGTGCCAGTAGTACTAGCGGGAGTAAGGAGCAGTTCTTC
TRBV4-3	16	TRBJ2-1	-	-	CASSPAGAGSYNEQFF	TGCGCCAGCAGCCCAGCTGGGGCCGGTTCCTACAATGAGCAGTTCTTC
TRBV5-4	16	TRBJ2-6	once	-	CASSLAPGSGANVLTF	TGTGCCAGCAGCTTGGCCCCAGGTTCCGGGGCCAACGTCCTGACTTTC
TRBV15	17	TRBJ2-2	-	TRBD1	CATSRPRTGGNTGELFF	TGTGCCACCAGCAGACCTCGGACAGGGGGCAACACCGGGGAGCTGTTTTTT
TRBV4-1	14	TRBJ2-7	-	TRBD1	CASSQADRTYEQYF	TGCGCCAGCAGCCAAGCGGACAGGACCTACGAGCAGTACTTC
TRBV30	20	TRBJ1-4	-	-	CAWRLSIYRADPATNEKLFF	TGTGCCTGGAGACTATCTATATACAGGGCAGATCCGGCAACTAATGAAAAACTGTTTTTT
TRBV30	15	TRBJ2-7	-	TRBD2	CAWRGLAFHSYEQYF	TGTGCCTGGAGGGGACTAGCGTTTCACTCCTACGAGCAGTACTTC
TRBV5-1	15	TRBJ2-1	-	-	CASSLEGATYNEQFF	TGCGCCAGCAGCTTGGAAGGGGCCACCTACAATGAGCAGTTCTTC
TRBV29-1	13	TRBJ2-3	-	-	CSPQEGGTDTQYF	TGCAGCCCTCAAGAGGGTGGCACAGATACGCAGTATTTT